Below are 27 T cell receptor beta chains sequenced from a single sample in a study of shared clonotypes between healthy human individuals. Assay used: immunoSEQ multiplex PCR; TCRdb lists only in-frame clones, some missing. The repertoire includes approximately 2,300,000 clones, 80% to 95% of them detected once, and 0.37% sits in the top ten. Source material: naive CD4+ T cells from PBMCs. The subset is: CD45RA+ positively selected. These TCRs come from a man between 18 and 29 years old in good health. Some clones in this sample may be carry-over from other donors' samples.

The CDR3 sequence is CASSVRDRINTEAFF. The CDR3 coding sequence is TGTGCCAGCAGCGTAAGGGACAGAATAAACACTGAAGCTTTCTTT. The chain couples TRBV7-2 to TRBJ1-1; 7 bases fit TRBD1. V dropped 5 bases and J dropped 2; count of bases not matched to a gene: 8. Per germline, CDR1 SGHTA and CDR2 FQGNSA. The CDR3 length is 15 residues.

CDR3 sequence reads: CASSLSGAVTEAFF. DNA for the CDR3: TGTGCCAGCAGTTTATCAGGGGCAGTGACTGAAGCTTTCTTT. The V call is TRBV28, the J call TRBJ1-1; D is possibly TRBD1 (6 bases). Per the germline V gene, CDR1 is MDHEN and CDR2 is SYDVKM. Between the trimmed V and J ends, which lost 1 base and 5 bases, there was a span of 11 bases. This CDR3 region has 14 residues.

This sequence joins TRBV18 and TRBJ2-1; D uncertain. The CDR3 covers 14 residues. Germline V gives CDR1 KGHSH, CDR2 LQKENI. Trimming cost V 3 bases and J 7 bases, with 13 bases left between them. In nucleotides, the CDR3 is TGTGCCAGCTCACCCTTTTACGAATATAATGAGCAGTTCTTC. Translating gives CASSPFYEYNEQFF.

This rearrangement joins TRBV4-2 to TRBJ2-2; 8 nucleotides align to TRBD1. The germline gives CDR1 LGHNA, CDR2 YNFKEQ. V was clipped by 8 bases and J by 0 bases; unmatched bases: 2. The length of the CDR3 is 14 residues. The CDR3 region is CASADRANTGELFF. In DNA form, the CDR3 reads TGTGCCAGCGCGGACAGGGCGAACACCGGGGAGCTGTTTTTT.

The chain joins TRBV5-4 to TRBJ2-5; TRBD2 is a possible D gene (5 bases). The CDR3 extends over 14 amino acids. Trimming shortened V by 0 bases and J by 5 bases, and 11 bases separated the two germline ends. CDR1 and CDR2 from the germline V gene are SGHNT and YYREEE (reference sequence). The CDR3 region has the DNA TGTGCCAGCAGCTTGGCCGGACTGGGGGAGACCCAGTACTTC. This translates into CASSLAGLGETQYF.

This clone was observed once. This chain uses TRBV5-1 with TRBJ2-5; 11 bases line up with TRBD1. J was trimmed by 5 bases and V by 2 bases; bases with no gene match: 5. The CDR3 loop spans 15 amino acids. The germline CDR1 and CDR2 sequences are SGHRS and YFSETQ. The CDR3, as DNA: TGCGCCAGCAGCTTTACTGGGGACAGGGGGGAGACCCAGTACTTC. Its translation is CASSFTGDRGETQYF.

The V and J genes are TRBV7-2 and TRBJ2-3, with 10 bases aligning to TRBD2. With V trimmed by 1 base and J by 0 bases, 7 bases remained unmatched. Germline loops: CDR1 SGHTA, CDR2 FQGNSA. CDR3 length equals 18 residues. CDR3: CASSLGSVAGGSTDTQYF. The CDR3 DNA is TGTGCCAGCAGCTTAGGGTCCGTAGCGGGAGGTAGCACAGATACGCAGTATTTT.

The chain couples TRBV11-2 to TRBJ2-7; 8 nucleotides match TRBD1. After removal of 4 bases from V and 7 bases from J, the junction contained 12 bases not matched to a gene. This CDR3 is 15 amino acids long. From germline, CDR1 is SGHAT and CDR2 FQNNGV. DNA of the CDR3: TGTGCCAGCAGCTCTCCGACAGGGGCCCGTCTAGAGCAGTACTTC. It codes for CASSSPTGARLEQYF.

The chain uses TRBV18 and TRBJ2-1; D unclear. V lost 2 bases and J 8 bases, leaving 10 bases between the germline ends. This CDR3 has 13 residues. Germline CDR1 is KGHSH and CDR2 is LQKENI. CDR3 residues: CASSPDLGDEQFF. The CDR3 nucleotides are TGTGCCAGCTCACCAGACCTAGGCGATGAGCAGTTCTTC.

This clone showed up just a few times. This chain links TRBV7-3 with TRBJ1-1, with unresolved D. The CDR3 has 13 amino acids. Per the germline V gene, CDR1 is SGHTA and CDR2 is FQGTGA. V was shortened by 2 bases and J by 6 bases, with 10 bases between the two germline ends. The CDR3 DNA is TGTGCCAGCAGCTTAGGAGACACCTCTGAAGCTTTCTTT. Its protein product is CASSLGDTSEAFF.

The rearrangement uses TRBV7-8 and TRBJ2-7; tentative D call: TRBD2 (5 bases). The ends were cut back, 6 bases at V and 3 bases at J, with 12 bases in the middle. CDR3 length equals 13 residues. Germline V CDR1 and CDR2: SGHVS, FQNEAQ. The CDR3 sequence: CASRVGVNYEQYF. As DNA, the CDR3 is TGTGCCAGCAGGGTCGGGGTTAACTACGAGCAGTACTTC.

V gene TRBV7-2 combines with J gene TRBJ2-4; no clear D. This CDR3 is 13 amino acids long. Germline-derived CDR1 and CDR2 are SGHTA and FQGNSA. Deletions cut 1 base from V and 6 bases from J, with 7 bases between. The CDR3 reads CASSLGGLNIQYF. The CDR3 nucleotides are TGTGCCAGCAGCTTAGGGGGTTTAAACATTCAGTACTTC. The whole variable domain, remainder taken from reference TRBV7-2 and TRBJ2-4, is GAGVSQSPSNKVTEKGKDVELRCDPISGHTALYWYRQSLGQGLEFLIYFQGNSAPDKSGLPSDRFSAERTGGSVSTLTIQRTQQEDSAVYLCASSLGGLNIQYFGAGTRLSVL.

The V gene is TRBV6-5, the J gene TRBJ2-7; D not certain. The CDR3 has 12 residues. CDR1 is MNHEY and CDR2 is SVGAGI in the germline V gene. Trimming pared 1 base from V and 9 bases from J, leaving 10 bases between. The CDR3 sequence: CASSYWSIGQYF. The DNA of the CDR3 is TGTGCCAGCAGTTACTGGTCTATCGGGCAGTACTTC.

This clone occurred a few times. The V gene is TRBV30, the J gene TRBJ1-1; D unresolved. CDR3 length: 11 amino acids. Per germline, CDR1 GTSNPN and CDR2 SVGIG (reference sequence). The ends were cut back, 4 bases at V and 3 bases at J, with 6 bases in the middle. The CDR3 bases are TGTGCCTGGAAAGAGGACACTGAAGCTTTCTTT. Protein product: CAWKEDTEAFF. Drawing the rest from reference TRBV30 and TRBJ1-1, the complete variable domain is SQTIHQWPATLVQPVGSPLSLECTVEGTSNPNLYWYRQAAGRGLQLLFYSVGIGQISSEVPQNLSASRPQDRQFILSSKKLLLSDSGFYLCAWKEDTEAFFGQGTRLTVV.

The rearrangement uses TRBV10-3 and TRBJ2-1; 7 nucleotides line up with TRBD1. This CDR3 is 15 amino acids long. The germline V gene encodes CDR1 ENHRY and CDR2 SYGVKD. J was trimmed by 4 bases and V by 4 bases; bases with no gene match: 7. The CDR3 DNA sequence: TGTGCCATCAGTGTAGGGGACAGACAATACAATGAGCAGTTCTTC. This translates into CAISVGDRQYNEQFF.

The CDR3 DNA is TGTGCCAGTAGTATAGCAAGGACAGCGAGCTCTGGAAACACCATATATTTT. Translating it yields CASSIARTASSGNTIYF. The chain links TRBV19 to TRBJ1-3; TRBD1 is a possible D gene (6 bases). The V gene lost 1 base and the J gene lost 0 bases, with 13 bases spanning the gap. Looked up from germline, CDR1 is LNHDA and CDR2 is SQIVND (reference sequence). CDR3 length equals 17 residues.

A single count supports this clone. This chain connects TRBV6-6 to TRBJ2-1; 10 bases fit TRBD2. Germline CDR1 and CDR2: MNHNY and SVGAGI (reference sequence). This CDR3 has 14 amino acids. The CDR3 loop reads CTCAAGGLYNEQFF. CDR3 coding DNA: TGTACGTGTGCAGCGGGAGGGTTGTACAATGAGCAGTTCTTC.

The CDR3 DNA is TGTGCCATCAGCCTAGCGAGGACTGGAGATACGCAGTATTTT. It is translated as CAISLARTGDTQYF. V and J are TRBV10-3 and TRBJ2-3; D is possibly TRBD2 (6 bases). In germline, CDR1 is ENHRY, CDR2 SYGVKD. Trimming took 6 bases from V and 5 from J, leaving 15 bases between them. The CDR3 runs 14 residues.

The rearrangement uses TRBV7-9 and TRBJ2-7; 7 nucleotides line up with TRBD1. In germline, CDR1 is SEHNR, CDR2 FQNEAQ (reference sequence). The CDR3 length is 15 residues. V shed 2 bases and J 5 bases; nucleotides not matched to a gene: 9. CDR3: CASSLPSGGLDEQYF. CDR3 DNA: TGTGCCAGCAGCTTACCTTCAGGGGGTTTGGACGAGCAGTACTTC.

The V and J genes are TRBV6-6 and TRBJ2-1; D remains unclear. V was shortened by 2 bases and J by 8 bases, with 10 bases between the two germline ends. The CDR3 covers 13 residues. Germline-derived CDR1 and CDR2 are MNHNY and SVGAGI (reference sequence). CDR3 coding DNA: TGTGCCAGCAGTTACGGCACCATGGATGAGCAGTTCTTC. Amino acids: CASSYGTMDEQFF.

As to this clone: This specimen includes other DNA sequences encoding the same CDR3. The rearrangement joins TRBV7-3 to TRBJ2-2; D may be TRBD1 (5 bases). Germline loops: CDR1 SGHTA, CDR2 FQGTGA. The CDR3 is made up of 13 amino acids. V was clipped by 6 bases and J by 1 base, with 6 bases between them. The CDR3 DNA is TGTGCCAGCAGTAGGGGGAACACCGGGGAGCTGTTTTTT. Translating it yields CASSRGNTGELFF. The full variable domain, in which reference TRBV7-3 and TRBJ2-2 provide the parts outside the CDR3, is GAGVSQTPSNKVTEKGKYVELRCDPISGHTALYWYRQSLGQGPEFLIYFQGTGAADDSGLPNDRFFAVRPEGSVSTLKIQRTERGDSAVYLCASSRGNTGELFFGEGSRLTVL.

CDR3 region: CASSGGLGKNIQYF. CDR3 bases: TGTGCCAGCAGCGGTGGACTGGGTAAAAACATTCAGTACTTC. This chain joins TRBV9 and TRBJ2-4; TRBD2 is a possible D gene (5 bases). CDR3 length: 14 residues. Germline V gives CDR1 SGDLS, CDR2 YYNGEE. V lost 3 bases to trimming and J lost 4 bases, with 11 bases between them.

This chain links TRBV28 with TRBJ1-3, with 7 bases lining up with TRBD1. CDR3 length equals 12 residues. After removal of 11 bases from V and 7 bases from J, the junction contained 8 bases not matched to a gene. Germline CDR1 reads MDHEN; CDR2 reads SYDVKM. For the CDR3, the DNA is TGTGCCGCCCGGCGCAGGGGGAACACCATATATTTT. It yields the protein CAARRRGNTIYF. The full variable domain, completed using reference TRBV28 and TRBJ1-3, is DVKVTQSSRYLVKRTGEKVFLECVQDMDHENMFWYRQDPGLGLRLIYFSYDVKMKEKGDIPEGYSVSREKKERFSLILESASTNQTSMYLCAARRRGNTIYFGEGSWLTVV.

This chain links TRBV19 with TRBJ1-1; 12 bases are shared with TRBD1. CDR1 is LNHDA, CDR2 SQIVND, per germline (reference sequence). CDR3 length: 16 amino acids. J gave up 4 bases and V 8 bases, and 11 bases lay outside the gene matches. The CDR3 region has the DNA TGTGCCAGTGCGCCGGGACAGGGGGCGCGGGGCACTGAAGCTTTCTTT. Protein product: CASAPGQGARGTEAFF.

This clone was observed once. CDR3 nucleotide sequence: TGTGCCAGCAGTTTAGACCAGAGCTCTGGAAACACCATATATTTT. Protein: CASSLDQSSGNTIYF. The chain combines TRBV28 with TRBJ1-3; D gene uncertain. The V and J ends lost 2 bases and 0 bases respectively, with 8 bases between them. Per germline, CDR1 MDHEN and CDR2 SYDVKM. The CDR3 runs 15 residues. Complete variable domain (other parts from reference TRBV28 and TRBJ1-3): DVKVTQSSRYLVKRTGEKVFLECVQDMDHENMFWYRQDPGLGLRLIYFSYDVKMKEKGDIPEGYSVSREKKERFSLILESASTNQTSMYLCASSLDQSSGNTIYFGEGSWLTVV.

The chain has TRBV7-2 and TRBJ2-7; 7 positions agree with TRBD2. J was trimmed by 2 bases and V by 5 bases; bases with no gene match: 3. Germline V gene sequence: CDR1 SGHTA, CDR2 FQGNSA. The CDR3 extends over 13 amino acids. CDR3 in DNA: TGTGCCAGCAGCCCGACTAGCCCCTACGAGCAGTACTTC. It translates to CASSPTSPYEQYF. Complete variable domain (other parts from reference TRBV7-2 and TRBJ2-7): GAGVSQSPSNKVTEKGKDVELRCDPISGHTALYWYRQSLGQGLEFLIYFQGNSAPDKSGLPSDRFSAERTGGSVSTLTIQRTQQEDSAVYLCASSPTSPYEQYFGPGTRLTVT.

This sequence joins TRBV7-2 and TRBJ2-3, with 7 nucleotides matching TRBD2. In germline, CDR1 is SGHTA, CDR2 FQGNSA. V dropped 9 bases and J dropped 0; count of bases not matched to a gene: 6. The CDR3 loop spans 14 amino acids. DNA of the CDR3: TGTGCCAGTTTGGGGGGGAGTAGCACAGATACGCAGTATTTT. As protein: CASLGGSSTDTQYF. Combining the CDR3 with reference TRBV7-2 and TRBJ2-3 gives the whole variable domain GAGVSQSPSNKVTEKGKDVELRCDPISGHTALYWYRQSLGQGLEFLIYFQGNSAPDKSGLPSDRFSAERTGGSVSTLTIQRTQQEDSAVYLCASLGGSSTDTQYFGPGTRLTVL.